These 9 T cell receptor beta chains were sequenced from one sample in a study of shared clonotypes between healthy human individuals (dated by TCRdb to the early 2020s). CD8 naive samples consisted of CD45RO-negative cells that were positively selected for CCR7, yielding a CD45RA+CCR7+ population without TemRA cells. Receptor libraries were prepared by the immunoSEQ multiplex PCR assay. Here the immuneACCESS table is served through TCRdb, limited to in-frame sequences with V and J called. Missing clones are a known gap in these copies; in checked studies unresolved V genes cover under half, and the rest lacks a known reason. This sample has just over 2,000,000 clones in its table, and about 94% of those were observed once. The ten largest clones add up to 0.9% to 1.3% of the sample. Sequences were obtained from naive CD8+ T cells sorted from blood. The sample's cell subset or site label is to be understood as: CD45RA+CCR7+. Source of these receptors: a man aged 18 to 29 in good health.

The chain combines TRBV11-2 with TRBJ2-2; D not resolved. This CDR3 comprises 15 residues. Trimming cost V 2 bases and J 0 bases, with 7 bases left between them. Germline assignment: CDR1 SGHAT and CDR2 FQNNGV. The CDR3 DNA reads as TGTGCCAGCAGCTTAACGGTGACGAACACCGGGGAGCTGTTTTTT. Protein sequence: CASSLTVTNTGELFF.

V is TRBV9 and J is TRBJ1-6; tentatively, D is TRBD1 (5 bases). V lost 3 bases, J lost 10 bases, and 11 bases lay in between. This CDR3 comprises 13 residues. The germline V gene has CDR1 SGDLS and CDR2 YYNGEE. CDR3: CASSGGALSPLHF. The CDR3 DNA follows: TGTGCCAGCAGCGGTGGGGCATTATCACCCCTCCACTTT.

The CDR3 DNA reads as TGTGCCAGCAGCCCCTGGGACGGCTTCACAGATACGCAGTATTTT. It encodes CASSPWDGFTDTQYF. The chain carries TRBV5-4 and TRBJ2-3; D possibly matches TRBD1 or TRBD2 (5 bases each). CDR3 length: 15 residues. Germline-derived CDR1 and CDR2 are SGHNT and YYREEE (reference sequence). The ends were cut back, 4 bases at V and 2 bases at J, with 14 bases in the middle.

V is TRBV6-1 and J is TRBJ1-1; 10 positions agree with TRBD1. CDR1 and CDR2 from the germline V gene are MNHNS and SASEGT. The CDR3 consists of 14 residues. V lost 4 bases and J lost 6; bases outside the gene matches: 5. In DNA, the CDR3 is TGTGCCAGCAGTGCGGGACAGGGGAGGGCTGAAGCTTTCTTT. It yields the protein CASSAGQGRAEAFF.

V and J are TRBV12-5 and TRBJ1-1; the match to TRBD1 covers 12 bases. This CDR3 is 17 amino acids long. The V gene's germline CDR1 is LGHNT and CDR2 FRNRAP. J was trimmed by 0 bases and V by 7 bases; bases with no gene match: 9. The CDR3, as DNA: TGTGCTAGTGCCCTAGGGACAGGGGGCGGGATGAACACTGAAGCTTTCTTT. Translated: CASALGTGGGMNTEAFF.

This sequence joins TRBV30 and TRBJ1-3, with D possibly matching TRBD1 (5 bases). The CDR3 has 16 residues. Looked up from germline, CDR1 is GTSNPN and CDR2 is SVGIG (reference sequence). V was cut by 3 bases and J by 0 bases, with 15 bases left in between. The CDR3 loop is CAWRDGAGVSGNTIYF. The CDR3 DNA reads TGTGCCTGGAGGGATGGGGCGGGGGTCTCTGGAAACACCATATATTTT. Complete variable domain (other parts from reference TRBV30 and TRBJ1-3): SQTIHQWPATLVQPVGSPLSLECTVEGTSNPNLYWYRQAAGRGLQLLFYSVGIGQISSEVPQNLSASRPQDRQFILSSKKLLLSDSGFYLCAWRDGAGVSGNTIYFGEGSWLTVV.

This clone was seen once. In DNA, the CDR3 is TGTGCCAGCAGCTTAGGTCAAGGGACGGGGCGGAATTACGAGCAGTACTTC. This codes for CASSLGQGTGRNYEQYF. This sequence joins TRBV11-2 and TRBJ2-7, with D perhaps matching TRBD1 or TRBD2 (5 bases each). The CDR3 consists of 17 residues. Trimming took 1 base from V and 4 from J, leaving 20 bases between them. The V gene's germline CDR1 is SGHAT and CDR2 FQNNGV. Complete variable domain (other parts from reference TRBV11-2 and TRBJ2-7): EAGVAQSPRYKIIEKRQSVAFWCNPISGHATLYWYQQILGQGPKLLIQFQNNGVVDDSQLPKDRFSAERLKGVDSTLKIQPAKLEDSAVYLCASSLGQGTGRNYEQYFGPGTRLTVT.

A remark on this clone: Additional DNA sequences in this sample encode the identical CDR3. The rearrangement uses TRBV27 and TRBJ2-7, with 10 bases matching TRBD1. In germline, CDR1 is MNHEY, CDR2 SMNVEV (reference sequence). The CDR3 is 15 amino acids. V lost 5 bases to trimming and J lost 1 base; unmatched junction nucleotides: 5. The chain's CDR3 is CASSPGTGVSYEQYF. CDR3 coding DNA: TGTGCCAGCAGTCCAGGGACAGGGGTGTCCTACGAGCAGTACTTC.

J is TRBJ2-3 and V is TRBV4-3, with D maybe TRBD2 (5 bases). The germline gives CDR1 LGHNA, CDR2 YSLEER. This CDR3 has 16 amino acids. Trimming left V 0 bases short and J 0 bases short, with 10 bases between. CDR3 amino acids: CASSQDGLYSTDTQYF. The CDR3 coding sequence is TGCGCCAGCAGCCAAGATGGACTCTATAGCACAGATACGCAGTATTTT.